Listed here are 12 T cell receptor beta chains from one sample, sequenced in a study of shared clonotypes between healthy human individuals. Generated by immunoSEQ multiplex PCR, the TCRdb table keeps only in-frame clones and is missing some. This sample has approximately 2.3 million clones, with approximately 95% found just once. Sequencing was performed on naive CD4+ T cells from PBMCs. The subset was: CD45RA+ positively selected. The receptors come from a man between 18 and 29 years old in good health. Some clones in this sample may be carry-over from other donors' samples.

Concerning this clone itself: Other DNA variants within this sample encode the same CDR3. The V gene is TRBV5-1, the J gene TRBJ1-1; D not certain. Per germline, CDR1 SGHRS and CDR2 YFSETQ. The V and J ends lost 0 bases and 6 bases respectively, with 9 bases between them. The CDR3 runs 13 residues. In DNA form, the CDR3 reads TGCGCCAGCAGCTTGGAGCTTGGCGCTGAAGCTTTCTTT. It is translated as CASSLELGAEAFF.

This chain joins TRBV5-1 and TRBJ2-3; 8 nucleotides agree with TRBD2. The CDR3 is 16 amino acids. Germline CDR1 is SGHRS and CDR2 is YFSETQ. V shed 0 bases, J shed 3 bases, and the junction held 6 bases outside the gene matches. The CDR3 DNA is TGCGCCAGCAGCTTGGCCTCCGTAGCGGGAACAGATACGCAGTATTTT. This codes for CASSLASVAGTDTQYF. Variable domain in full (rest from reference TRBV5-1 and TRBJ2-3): KAGVTQTPRYLIKTRGQQVTLSCSPISGHRSVSWYQQTPGQGLQFLFEYFSETQRNKGNFPGRFSGRQFSNSRSEMNVSTLELGDSALYLCASSLASVAGTDTQYFGPGTRLTVL.

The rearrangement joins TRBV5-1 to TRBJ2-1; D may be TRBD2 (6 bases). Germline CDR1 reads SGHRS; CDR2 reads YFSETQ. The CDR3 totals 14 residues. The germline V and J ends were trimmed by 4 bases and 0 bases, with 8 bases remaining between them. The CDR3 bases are TGCGCCAGCAGCGTGACTAGCTCCTACAATGAGCAGTTCTTC. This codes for CASSVTSSYNEQFF.

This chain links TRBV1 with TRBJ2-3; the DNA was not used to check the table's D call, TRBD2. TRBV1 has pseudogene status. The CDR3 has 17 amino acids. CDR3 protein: CTSSRPQRVLSTDTQYF. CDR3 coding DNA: TGCACCAGCAGCCGACCCCAGCGGGTGTTGAGCACAGATACGCAGTATTTT.

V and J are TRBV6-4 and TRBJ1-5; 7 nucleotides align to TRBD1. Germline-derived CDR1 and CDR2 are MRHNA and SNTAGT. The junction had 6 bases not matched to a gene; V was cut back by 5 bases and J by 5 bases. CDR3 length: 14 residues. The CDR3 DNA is TGTGCCAGCAGTTCCCAGGGGGGGGATCAGCCCCAGCATTTT. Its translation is CASSSQGGDQPQHF.

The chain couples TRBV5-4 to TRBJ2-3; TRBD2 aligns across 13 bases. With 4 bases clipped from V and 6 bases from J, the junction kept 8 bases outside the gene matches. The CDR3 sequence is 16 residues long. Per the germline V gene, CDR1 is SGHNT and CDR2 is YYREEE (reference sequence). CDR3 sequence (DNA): TGTGCCAGCAGCCTCAAGACTAGCGGGAGGTGGGATACGCAGTATTTT. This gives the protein CASSLKTSGRWDTQYF.

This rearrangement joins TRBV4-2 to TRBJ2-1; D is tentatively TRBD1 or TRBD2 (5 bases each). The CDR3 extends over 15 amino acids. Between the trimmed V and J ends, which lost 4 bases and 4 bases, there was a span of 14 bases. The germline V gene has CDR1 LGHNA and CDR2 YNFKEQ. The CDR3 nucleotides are TGTGCCAGCAGCCCCTCCGGGACGGATTACAATGAGCAGTTCTTC. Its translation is CASSPSGTDYNEQFF.

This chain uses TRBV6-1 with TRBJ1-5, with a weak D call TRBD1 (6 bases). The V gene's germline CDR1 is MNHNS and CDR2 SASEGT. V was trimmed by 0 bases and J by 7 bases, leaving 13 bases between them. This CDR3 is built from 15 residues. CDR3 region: CASSEARQGRQPQHF. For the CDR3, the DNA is TGTGCCAGCAGTGAAGCGCGGCAGGGGCGACAGCCCCAGCATTTT.

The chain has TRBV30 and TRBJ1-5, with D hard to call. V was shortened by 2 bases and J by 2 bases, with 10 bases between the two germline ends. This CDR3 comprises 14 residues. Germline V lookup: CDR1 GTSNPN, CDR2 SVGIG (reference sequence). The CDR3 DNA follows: TGTGCCTGGAGTAATTCCGGGGGCAATCAGCCCCAGCATTTT. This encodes CAWSNSGGNQPQHF.

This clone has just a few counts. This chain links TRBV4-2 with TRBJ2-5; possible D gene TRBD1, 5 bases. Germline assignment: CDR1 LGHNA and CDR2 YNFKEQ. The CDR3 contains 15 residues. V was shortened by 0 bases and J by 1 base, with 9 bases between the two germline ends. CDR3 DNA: TGTGCCAGCAGCCAAGATAGGGGCAGCCAAGAGACCCAGTACTTC. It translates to CASSQDRGSQETQYF.

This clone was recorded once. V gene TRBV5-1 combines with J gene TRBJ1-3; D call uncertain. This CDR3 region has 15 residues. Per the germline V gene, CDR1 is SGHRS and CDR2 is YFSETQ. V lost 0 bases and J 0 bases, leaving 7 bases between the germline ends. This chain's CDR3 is CASSLETLSGNTIYF. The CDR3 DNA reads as TGCGCCAGCAGCTTGGAAACTCTCTCTGGAAACACCATATATTTT.

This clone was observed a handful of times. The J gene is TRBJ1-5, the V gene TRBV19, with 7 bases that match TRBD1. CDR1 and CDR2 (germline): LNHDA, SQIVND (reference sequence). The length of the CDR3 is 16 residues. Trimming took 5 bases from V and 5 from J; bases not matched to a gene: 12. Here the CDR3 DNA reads TGTGCCAGTAGTCACAGGGGCCGATTCCGCCATCAGCCCCAGCATTTT. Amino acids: CASSHRGRFRHQPQHF. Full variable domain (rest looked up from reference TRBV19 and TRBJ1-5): DGGITQSPKYLFRKEGQNVTLSCEQNLNHDAMYWYRQDPGQGLRLIYYSQIVNDFQKGDIAEGYSVSREKKESFPLTVTSAQKNPTAFYLCASSHRGRFRHQPQHFGDGTRLSIL.